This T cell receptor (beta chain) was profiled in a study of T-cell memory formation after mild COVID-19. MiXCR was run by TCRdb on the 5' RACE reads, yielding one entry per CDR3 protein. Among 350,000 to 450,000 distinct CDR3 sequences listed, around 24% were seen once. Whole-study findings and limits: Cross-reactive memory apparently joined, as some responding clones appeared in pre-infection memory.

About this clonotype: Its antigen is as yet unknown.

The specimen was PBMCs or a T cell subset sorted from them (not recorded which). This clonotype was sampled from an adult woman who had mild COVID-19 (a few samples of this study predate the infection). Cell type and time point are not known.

The CDR3 nucleotides read TGTGCCAGCTCACCAGGGGCTAGCGGGAGTGGCCTCCAGTACTTC. This gives the protein CASSPGASGSGLQYF. The gene calls are TRBV18 and TRBJ2-7; 10 bases match TRBD2. The CDR3 runs 15 residues. Looked up from germline, CDR1 is KGHSH and CDR2 is LQKENI. Trimming cost V 2 bases and J 10 bases; bases outside gene matches: 11.